This T cell receptor beta chain was sequenced during a study of control samples from healthy donors and cancer patients. This CDR3 contains 12 residues. CDR1 and CDR2 from the germline V gene are SGHTA and FQGNSA. Trimming removed 1 base from V and 8 bases from J, with 8 bases in between. A single count supports this clone. Generated by immunoSEQ multiplex PCR, the TCRdb table keeps only in-frame clones and is missing some. The data show about 86,000 clones, approximately 91% seen once. The sample consisted of PBMCs. This receptor was taken from a woman aged 45 to 65 with colorectal cancer. The V call is TRBV7-2, the J call TRBJ1-2; no clear D gene. The CDR3: CASSLVGRGYTF. The CDR3 DNA follows: TGTGCCAGCAGCTTAGTGGGAAGGGGCTACACCTTC.